The clone carrying this T cell receptor beta chain was picked up many times. Its antigen is not identified. To make TCR beta libraries, researchers used iRepertoire HTBI primers and Arm-PCR of CDR3 regions. From the multiplex PCR reads, TCRdb called clonotypes with MiXCR, one entry per CDR3 protein. Among a few hundred thousand distinct CDR3 sequences listed, approximately 15% were seen once. Specified time point: newly diagnosed GD, antithyroid drugs for less than 3 months. With RNA extracted from PBMCs as input, the TCR library was made. The data were taken from a study of regulatory T cells in long-lasting Graves disease. The study, taken as a whole, reports: Favored gene segments in persistent disease were TRBV28, TRBJ1-2 and TRBJ2-5.

The CDR3 runs 14 residues. V shed 6 bases, J shed 4 bases, and the junction held 8 bases outside the gene matches. These same data were also listed under a study on T cells in Graves' hyperthyroidism and ophthalmopathy. This second study says: Hyperthyroidism in the patients, aged 18 to 65, was newly diagnosed and under 2 months in duration. Most thyroid clonotypes that were expanded above 0.001 also turned up in blood.

The TCR sequence derives from a man in his forties with Graves disease. The chain joins TRBV12-3 or TRBV12-4 to TRBJ1-2; TRBD1 aligns across 7 bases. The source material was peripheral blood mononuclear cells (PBMCs), sampled at new diagnosis, from a patient treated with antithyroid drugs. This CDR3 reads CASSSTGSIYGYTF. Here the CDR3 DNA reads TGTGCCAGCAGCTCGACAGGGAGTATCTATGGCTACACCTTC.